Here is one TCR beta chain with its context. Everyone who took part was roughly 18 to 95 years old, and they came from about two dozen US areas. Germline V lookup: CDR1 SGHRS, CDR2 YFSETQ. The trim removed 0 bases at V and 4 bases at J, leaving 6 bases unmatched. This CDR3 comprises 16 residues. Sequenced by immunoSEQ multiplex PCR; TCRdb stores in-frame clones only, minus some. The sample shows under 150,000 clones, about 86% of them seen only once. The data originate from a study of blood T cell repertoires in COVID-19. At the level of the study: Material from acute and convalescent COVID-19 was sourced from the United States, Italy and Spain. PBMCs, B-cell-depleted T cells, or T cells were the source of the cDNA or gDNA that made up the material.

The sequenced sample consisted of PBMCs or T cells enriched from blood (not recorded which). The genes are TRBV5-1 and TRBJ2-5; 10 bases are shared with TRBD2. The TCR sequence derives from a man between 35 and 55 years old with acute COVID-19. The CDR3 reads CASSLVPSGRRETQYF. As DNA, the CDR3 is TGCGCCAGCAGCTTGGTTCCTAGCGGGAGAAGAGAGACCCAGTACTTC. The full variable domain, rest sourced from reference TRBV5-1 and TRBJ2-5, is KAGVTQTPRYLIKTRGQQVTLSCSPISGHRSVSWYQQTPGQGLQFLFEYFSETQRNKGNFPGRFSGRQFSNSRSEMNVSTLELGDSALYLCASSLVPSGRRETQYFGPGTRLLVL.